The sequence of this T cell receptor (beta chain) was determined in a study of CD8+CD57+ T cells in acquired aplastic anemia. This clonotype was detected once. Both TCR beta VDJ combination and CDR3 sequence profiling were carried out. Genomic DNA was the template for this profiling. TCRdb re-called the reads with MiXCR, one entry per CDR3 protein. The sample shows hundreds of thousands of distinct CDR3 sequences, roughly 64% of them seen only once. Sequencing was performed on sorted CD4+, CD8+, or CD8+CD57+ T cells (not recorded which) from PBMCs. The receptor's source is a human donor in good health, serving as a control.

As DNA, the CDR3 is TGTGCCAGCAGGCACCGTGGGGCGTACTACGAGCAGTTCTTC. Translation: CASRHRGAYYEQFF. The chain employs TRBV7-2 and TRBJ2-7, with a weak D call TRBD1 (5 bases). TRBJ2-1 explains the end of the DNA better; the J call may be wrong. This CDR3 has 14 amino acids. The germline CDR1 and CDR2 sequences are SGHTA and FQGNSA.